There are many counts of the clone carrying this TCR beta chain. No antigen is known for it. The time point here: newly diagnosed GD, antithyroid drugs for less than 3 months. TCR sequences were obtained from RNA taken from PBMCs. This CDR3 has 15 residues. Trimming stripped 3 bases from V and 5 bases from J, with 11 bases between. Arm-PCR of CDR3 regions and iRepertoire HTBI primers were the basis on which TCR beta libraries were built. TCRdb re-called the multiplex PCR reads through MiXCR, storing one row per CDR3 protein. The sample has fewer than 350,000 distinct CDR3 sequences; 15% to 20% are singletons. The data stem from a study of regulatory T cells in long-lasting Graves disease. Regarding the study as a whole: Among persistent patients, a larger number of public clonotypes were shared (about 3,000) than among newly diagnosed patients (about 1,000).

This rearrangement joins TRBV12-3 or TRBV12-4 to TRBJ1-6; D is uncertain. The receptor was derived from a female donor with Graves disease. Here the sequenced sample was peripheral blood mononuclear cells (PBMCs), taken at new diagnosis, from a patient treated with antithyroid drugs. In DNA, the CDR3 is TGTGCCAGCAGTTTGCGGCAGGCTGATAATTCACCCCTCCACTTT. The encoded protein is CASSLRQADNSPLHF.